This T cell receptor (beta chain) was identified during a study of T cells in Graves' hyperthyroidism and ophthalmopathy (dated by TCRdb to about 2019). About the full investigation: To identify distinguishing TCR V-J signatures, a discovery cohort of around 98 patients was used, comprising 40 to 45 with Graves' ophthalmopathy and around 57 with stable Graves' hyperthyroidism. After blood sampling, hyperthyroidism patients were treated with methimazole at a starting dose of 30 mg daily, and ophthalmopathy patients were treated with high-dose intravenous methylprednisolone. The approximately 98 discovery patients were randomly divided into training and test sets at a 7:3 ratio. In addition, the study compared T-cell repertoires in thyroid tissue and in blood from five or six Graves' hyperthyroidism patients. The paper describes TCR Vbeta CDR3 sequencing of 135 peripheral blood samples, made up of fewer than 50 ophthalmopathy patients, roughly 72 hyperthyroidism patients and 17 progressor patients. Whether ophthalmopathy could be predicted prospectively was tested in an independent validation cohort made up of approximately 19 hyperthyroidism patients plus 17 patients who later progressed to ophthalmopathy.

What the research found in general, with its limitations: During validation, the model predicted progression to ophthalmopathy a median of about 6.5 months ahead of onset, with roughly 65% sensitivity and 72% to 80% specificity. In cross-validation, a model built on a 13 V-J signature told ophthalmopathy apart from stable hyperthyroidism with roughly 87% sensitivity and roughly 81% specificity, and in testing the same model reached 80%/75%. Blood samples also contained most of the expanded thyroid clonotypes (frequency above 0.001), which suggests that blood repertoires may reflect thyroid immune responses. No statistical method was used to fix the sample size in advance, and group allocation was not hidden from the investigators.

This clonotype was recorded at least ten times. Its antigen remains undetermined. No base quality information exists; no much larger clone differs at one position. The CDR3 goes from the cysteine to the phenylalanine over 16 residues. Here the CDR3 DNA is all that survives: 48 bases in frame from base 1. The germline V gene (reference sequence) supplies CDR1 SGHNT and CDR2 YYREEE. The V and J ends are trimmed by 4 bases and 4 bases, leaving 20 bases between them. Graves' hyperthyroidism was defined as stable when no progression to ophthalmopathy occurred over 18 months of follow-up. The hyperthyroidism patients were between 18 and 65 years old and newly diagnosed, with a disease duration of less than 2 months. The study excluded patients with uncontrolled infections, other autoimmune diseases, pregnancy or lactation. Diagnoses were based on clinical symptoms, serum thyroxine and TRAb, thyroid ultrasound and orbital computed tomography. Trizol reagent was used to extract total RNA, and RNA quality was then checked on an Agilent 2100 Bioanalyzer.

The TCR beta CDR3 regions were amplified from RNA transcripts. A first-round RT-PCR of the TCR CDR3 used the HTBI primer set with the Qiagen OneStep RT-PCR kit. The libraries were constructed in a second round of multiplex PCR and then size-selected and purified. The libraries were sequenced on an Illumina HiSeq2000 using paired-end 100 bp reads. The study's processing was this. Raw data were processed with SOAPnuke, discarding reads with adapters, uncalled bases, mean Phred below 15, or no exact constant-primer or identifier match. High-quality paired reads were merged with COPE v1.2.5, and unique nucleotide sequences were defined as clonotypes. MiTCR v1.1 was used to align clonotypes to the IMGT TRBV, TRBD and TRBJ reference segments. The analysis was restricted to V-J combinations with a frequency above 0.0001, which together covered 98% to 99.2% of the repertoires. The TCS score was defined as F50 (clonal expansion) divided by E x V (chaos), with BLOSUM62-based TCRdist calculated between CDR3 peptides within each V-J. Welch's t-statistics and random forest reduced 450 to 600 V-J features to 13, which were used in a naive Bayes classifier (R e1071). The similarity between thyroid and blood repertoires was quantified using the Morisita-Horn index. The public reads were run again by TCRdb, first through fastp at Q25 and then through MiXCR, and only productive beta chains were kept. Here each entry gathers all rows of one CDR3 protein and keeps the most common genes and DNA. TCRdb, rather than the study authors, made the V and J calls. This sample gives about 580,000 distinct CDR3 sequences in total; about 43% of them show up just once. The ten largest clones add up to around 8% of the sample.

The material sequenced was peripheral blood or thyroid tissue (not recorded which). The rearrangement combines TRBV5-4 with TRBJ2-5; there is no confident call for the D gene. The TCR was taken from a young woman with Graves' hyperthyroidism. The CDR3 corresponds to CASSMTPYISRETQYF. The DNA sequence follows: TGTGCCAGCAGCATGACACCGTACATCTCTCGAGAGACCCAGTACTTC.